These 13 T cell receptor beta chains were sequenced from one sample in a study of blood T cell repertoires in COVID-19. TCRdb keeps only in-frame clones here, not all; method: immunoSEQ multiplex PCR. The sample consists of approximately 220,000 clones, 75% to 90% of them appearing once. Sample: PBMCs or T cells enriched from blood (not recorded which). These receptors were collected from a woman aged 18-35 years in a cohort exposed to, infected with or recovered from COVID-19 (not recorded which).

This clone was counted a single time. The chain carries TRBV13 and TRBJ2-3; the D gene is possibly TRBD1 (7 bases). V shed 1 base and J shed 11 bases, with 16 bases lying between them. The CDR3 extends over 14 amino acids. Looked up from germline, CDR1 is PRHDT and CDR2 is FYEKMQ (reference sequence). CDR3 DNA: TGTGCCAGCAGCTTAGCGGGACAGCGGGTGGAGCAGTATTTT. It encodes CASSLAGQRVEQYF.

Here the CDR3 reads CASSDPQGSTEAFF. The CDR3 region has the DNA TGTGCCAGCAGCGACCCCCAGGGAAGTACTGAAGCTTTCTTT. This chain joins TRBV4-2 and TRBJ1-1; a possible D gene is TRBD1 (5 bases). Germline loops: CDR1 LGHNA, CDR2 YNFKEQ. This CDR3 has 14 residues. Trimming took off 5 bases at V and 5 bases at J, with 15 bases between the two ends.

This clone was counted only a few times. The chain has TRBV24-1 and TRBJ1-1; D is uncertain. The germline V and J ends were trimmed by 5 bases and 1 base, with 4 bases remaining between them. Germline V gene sequence: CDR1 KGHDR, CDR2 SFDVKD. This CDR3 region has 12 residues. CDR3 in DNA: TGTGCCACCAGTGCTCCGAACACTGAAGCTTTCTTT. This translates into CATSAPNTEAFF.

J is TRBJ1-1 and V is TRBV2; TRBD1 matches 11 bases. The CDR3 runs 14 residues. V lost 8 bases, J lost 4 bases, and 6 bases stayed unmatched. The germline gives CDR1 SNHLY, CDR2 FYNNEI. CDR3 in DNA: TGTGCCAGCGATAGGGACAGGGGGGCCACTGAAGCTTTCTTT. This codes for CASDRDRGATEAFF. The whole variable domain, filled in from reference TRBV2 and TRBJ1-1, reads EPEVTQTPSHQVTQMGQEVILRCVPISNHLYFYWYRQILGQKVEFLVSFYNNEISEKSEIFDDQFSVERPDGSNFTLKIRSTKLEDSAMYFCASDRDRGATEAFFGQGTRLTVV.

For this clone: The sample has other DNA sequences that encode this CDR3 too. This chain connects TRBV19 to TRBJ1-2; 9 positions agree with TRBD1. Trimming at V came to 3 bases and at J to 2 bases, leaving 1 base not matched to a gene. Germline V gene lookup returns CDR1 LNHDA and CDR2 SQIVND (reference sequence). The CDR3 loop spans 14 amino acids. CDR3 protein: CASSIGTGNYGYTF. The DNA for the CDR3 is TGTGCCAGTAGTATCGGGACAGGGAACTATGGCTACACCTTC.

This clone was observed a handful of times. The rearrangement uses TRBV6-6 and TRBJ1-1; D is perhaps TRBD1 (5 bases). V gave up 4 bases and J gave up 5 bases, with 14 bases separating them. CDR1 is MNHNY and CDR2 is SVGAGI in the germline V gene (reference sequence). This CDR3 is 14 amino acids long. The CDR3 DNA reads TGTGCCAGCAGTTTTTCTCCGACAGTAACTGAAGCTTTCTTT. Amino acids: CASSFSPTVTEAFF.

The CDR3: CASSSGQTYNEQFF. DNA of the CDR3: TGCGCCAGCAGCTCTGGACAGACCTACAATGAGCAGTTCTTC. The chain recombines TRBV5-1 with TRBJ2-1, with D tentatively TRBD1 (6 bases). The CDR3 is 14 amino acids. V was clipped by 3 bases and J by 2 bases, with 9 bases between them. Germline CDR1 SGHRS, CDR2 YFSETQ.

This chain connects TRBV4-2 to TRBJ2-2; D not certain. This CDR3 region has 15 residues. The V gene's germline CDR1 is LGHNA and CDR2 YNFKEQ. Trimming removed 4 bases at V and 0 bases at J, with 9 bases between. CDR3: CASSPRASNTGELFF. DNA of the CDR3: TGTGCCAGCAGCCCCCGCGCATCGAACACCGGGGAGCTGTTTTTT.

This rearrangement joins TRBV5-5 to TRBJ2-5; the D is unclear. V was cut by 0 bases and J by 5 bases, with 14 bases left in between. The CDR3 has 15 residues. Per germline, CDR1 SGHKS and CDR2 YYEKEE (reference sequence). CDR3 DNA sequence: TGTGCCAGCAGCTTGGCCCCCGATAACCGGGAGACCCAGTACTTC. Translation: CASSLAPDNRETQYF. Combining the CDR3 with reference TRBV5-5 and TRBJ2-5 gives the whole variable domain DAGVTQSPTHLIKTRGQQVTLRCSPISGHKSVSWYQQVLGQGPQFIFQYYEKEERGRGNFPDRFSARQFPNYSSELNVNALLLGDSALYLCASSLAPDNRETQYFGPGTRLLVL.

The J gene is TRBJ2-5, the V gene TRBV7-9; tentative D call: TRBD1 (5 bases). Germline V gene data show CDR1 as SEHNR and CDR2 as FQNEAQ (reference sequence). The CDR3 runs to 18 residues. The V end lost 5 bases, the J end lost 5 bases, and 27 bases lay between the germline ends. The CDR3 nucleotides are TGTGCCAGCAGCCCCCGGTATTTAGGCAGGGTCATTTTGGAGACCCAGTACTTC. Protein product: CASSPRYLGRVILETQYF.

The chain combines TRBV15 with TRBJ2-5; tentatively, D is TRBD2 (6 bases). From germline, CDR1 is LNHNV and CDR2 YYDKDF (reference sequence). This CDR3 spans 15 amino acids. The ends were cut back, 1 base at V and 1 base at J, with 10 bases in the middle. DNA for the CDR3: TGTGCCACCAGCAGAGTGGGAGGTTTCCAAGAGACCCAGTACTTC. Translating it yields CATSRVGGFQETQYF.

The J gene is TRBJ1-5, the V gene TRBV28; 11 nucleotides align to TRBD1. The CDR3 length is 15 residues. V trimming: 8 bases; J trimming: 3 bases; junction bases outside the gene matches: 6. Per germline, CDR1 MDHEN and CDR2 SYDVKM. CDR3 nucleotide sequence: TGTGCCAGCCGAGGACAGGGGGCTTTCAATCAGCCCCAGCATTTT. It is translated as CASRGQGAFNQPQHF.

The chain couples TRBV10-3 to TRBJ1-6; weak D call: TRBD1 (6 bases). Germline V gene sequence: CDR1 ENHRY, CDR2 SYGVKD. CDR3 length: 13 residues. V lost 11 bases, J lost 7 bases, and 15 bases lay in between. The CDR3 sequence: CASTGGANSPLHF. CDR3 bases: TGTGCCTCTACGGGGGGGGCGAATTCACCCCTCCACTTT.